The entry below gives a single T cell receptor beta chain sequence along with its context. The antigen is not known. This record belongs to a study of OX40 agonist ivuxolimab in advanced cancers. On the study more broadly: Mean age approximately 66 years, range about 20 to 90; just over 80% male.

Study-wide results and caveats: There were, on average, more expanded clones in CD8+ T cells than in CD4+.

This table comes from immunoSEQ multiplex PCR, and its TCRdb copy is limited to in-frame clones, with some not included. Of 65,000 or so clones listed, nearly 90% are singletons. Material: CD4+ or CD8+ T cells sorted from blood, obtained in a trial of the OX40 agonist ivuxolimab. The sequence derives from an adult with an advanced solid tumor such as melanoma, head and neck, liver or kidney cancer.

The CDR3 here is CASSYSDRSYNEQFF. The CDR3 nucleotides are TGTGCCAGCAGTTACTCTGACAGGTCCTACAATGAGCAGTTCTTC. The chain couples TRBV6-6 to TRBJ2-1, with D tentatively TRBD1 (6 bases). CDR1 is MNHNY and CDR2 is SVGAGI in the germline V gene (reference sequence). The V gene lost 0 bases and the J gene lost 1 base, with 7 bases spanning the gap. The CDR3 consists of 15 residues.